This T cell receptor beta chain appears in the sequencing data of a study of shared clonotypes between healthy human individuals. Looking at the study overall: A couple of women and a few men aged 18 to 49 made up the donors. Researchers assigned three CD4 naive, three CD4 memory, two CD8 naive and one CD8 memory plate to each donor.

Assay runs were performed at deep level. Sorted-subset replicate PCR reactions contained approximately 190 ng DNA, corresponding to 29,000 or so T cell genomes. Sequencing was performed with immunoSEQ multiplex PCR; in TCRdb, only in-frame clones are kept and a portion is missing. This table holds some 1,100,000 clones, about four fifths found once. Trimming removed 1 base from V and 4 bases from J, with 4 bases in between. From germline, CDR1 is SGHTA and CDR2 FQGNSA. The CDR3 is 12 residues long. Regarding this clone: A much more abundant neighbour one base away suggests this may be a read error. Other DNA sequences of this sample code for an identical CDR3.

The sequenced material came from memory CD4+ T cells from PBMCs. Subset of the sample: CD45RA-negative fraction. This receptor was taken from a man in his late teens or twenties in good health. Some clones in this sample may be carry-over from other donors' samples. The chain carries TRBV7-2 and TRBJ2-5; no reliable D call. DNA of the CDR3: TGTGCCAGCAGCTTAGGGCGAGAGACCCAGTACTTC. The encoded protein is CASSLGRETQYF.